A single sample is the source of the 18 T cell receptor beta chains below, sequenced in a study of metastatic and nonmetastatic thyroid tumors. TCRdb re-called clones via MiXCR from the PCR reads. The data hold roughly 65,000 clones, with about 14% observed a single time. Each patient came to thyroid surgery without any prior treatment (of any kind). The source material was blood. The receptor set was obtained from a male donor with papillary thyroid cancer or a benign thyroid nodule (not recorded which). Some clones in this sample may be carry-over from other donors' samples.

This clone was observed many times. This sequence joins TRBV11-2 and TRBJ2-7; a weak D match, TRBD1 (5 bases). In germline, CDR1 is SGHAT, CDR2 FQNNGV. With 0 bases removed from V and 7 bases from J, the gap between germline ends came to 22 bases. The CDR3 covers 17 residues. The CDR3 DNA reads TGTGCCAGCAGCTTAGATTTAGGGGTTCTCGAGCCTCTGGAGCAGTACTTC. It specifies CASSLDLGVLEPLEQYF.

This clone has ten or more counts. The chain couples TRBV27 to TRBJ1-3; D not certain. The germline gives CDR1 MNHEY, CDR2 SMNVEV (reference sequence). The CDR3 is 14 residues long. V gave up 5 bases and J gave up 3 bases, with 11 bases separating them. The CDR3 DNA reads TGTGCCAGCAGTCCATCTCGTTATGGAAACACCATATATTTT. It specifies CASSPSRYGNTIYF.

This clone has ten or more counts. The same CDR3 is also encoded by other DNA sequences in this sample. The CDR3: CASSPPRGFQETQYF. In DNA form, the CDR3 reads TGTGCCAGCAGCCCCCCCCGAGGTTTTCAAGAGACCCAGTACTTC. This chain links TRBV13 with TRBJ2-5; D is undetermined. This CDR3 has 15 amino acids. Germline V CDR1 and CDR2: PRHDT, FYEKMQ (reference sequence). Trimming removed 5 bases at V and 2 bases at J, with 15 bases between.

V usage is TRBV28 and J usage is TRBJ2-3; no clear D. V dropped 1 base and J dropped 1 base, with 6 bases sitting between them. Germline CDR1 and CDR2: MDHEN and SYDVKM. This CDR3 region has 14 residues. This chain's CDR3 is CASSLSRGTDTQYF. The CDR3 nucleotides read TGTGCCAGCAGTTTATCGCGAGGCACAGATACGCAGTATTTT.

Many counts were recorded for this clone. The CDR3 protein is CASSEALQVYRREKLFF. In nucleotides, the CDR3 is TGTGCCAGCAGTGAAGCGCTTCAGGTATACCGTAGAGAAAAACTGTTTTTT. The chain recombines TRBV6-1 with TRBJ1-4, with D hard to call. Germline V gene sequence: CDR1 MNHNS, CDR2 SASEGT. Trimming pared 0 bases from V and 8 bases from J, leaving 19 bases between. CDR3 length equals 17 residues.

This clone was counted at least ten times. This sequence joins TRBV30 and TRBJ2-3; possible D gene TRBD1, 5 bases. Germline V CDR1 and CDR2: GTSNPN, SVGIG (reference sequence). Trimming removed 0 bases at V and 4 bases at J, with 8 bases between. This CDR3 is 13 amino acids long. Here the CDR3 reads CAWSVGESDTQYF. CDR3 in DNA: TGTGCCTGGAGTGTAGGGGAATCAGATACGCAGTATTTT.

This clone has at least ten counts. The chain is built from TRBV27 and TRBJ1-1; no clear D gene. Germline V gives CDR1 MNHEY, CDR2 SMNVEV (reference sequence). Trimming stripped 4 bases from V and 5 bases from J, with 20 bases between. The CDR3 has 16 residues. The CDR3 DNA reads as TGTGCCAGCAGTTCGCTACTCGATGGGGTTCGGACTGAAGCTTTCTTT. Its translation is CASSSLLDGVRTEAFF.

This clone has a count of ten or more. The V gene is TRBV20-1, the J gene TRBJ2-7; the match to TRBD2 covers 7 bases. CDR1 DFQATT and CDR2 SNEGSKA come from the germline V gene (reference sequence). This CDR3 has 15 amino acids. V trimming: 0 bases; J trimming: 0 bases; junction bases outside the gene matches: 5. The CDR3 DNA is TGCAGTGCTAGAGAGATAGGCGGGAGCTCCTACGAGCAGTACGTC. This codes for CSAREIGGSSYEQYV.

This clone appeared many times. The J gene is TRBJ1-1, the V gene TRBV30, with D hard to call. Germline CDR1 GTSNPN, CDR2 SVGIG (reference sequence). V shed 5 bases and J shed 1 base, with 2 bases lying between them. The CDR3 spans 10 residues. CDR3 protein: CAWSNTEAFF. Written as DNA, the CDR3 is TGTGCCTGGTCGAACACTGAAGCTTTCTTT.

This clone has ten or more counts. CDR3 in amino acids: CASSSYNEKLFF. CDR3 DNA sequence: TGTGCCAGCAGTTCCTATAATGAAAAACTGTTTTTT. The chain couples TRBV7-9 to TRBJ1-4, with D unresolved. V lost 6 bases, J lost 4 bases, and 6 bases lay in between. The CDR3 contains 12 residues. Germline CDR1 is SEHNR and CDR2 is FQNEAQ (reference sequence).

This clone occurred many times. The V and J genes are TRBV5-5 and TRBJ2-7; 8 bases align to TRBD1. Trimming took 0 bases from V and 4 from J; bases not matched to a gene: 6. Germline CDR1 reads SGHKS; CDR2 reads YYEKEE (reference sequence). The CDR3 sequence is 15 residues long. The CDR3 DNA reads TGTGCCAGCAGCTTGGAATTTGGACAGGGTTACGAGCAGTACGTC. It specifies CASSLEFGQGYEQYV.

By share, this clone counts as medium-sized (0.01 to 0.1%). The CDR3 region has the DNA TGTGCCAGTAGTATTTCAGTTGGACTCTCGTCCTACACCTTC. Translation: CASSISVGLSSYTF. The chain couples TRBV19 to TRBJ1-2; no definite D call. Germline V lookup: CDR1 LNHDA, CDR2 SQIVND (reference sequence). The CDR3 sequence is 14 residues long. Trimming shortened V by 3 bases and J by 10 bases, and 18 bases separated the two germline ends.

The chain joins TRBV4-2 to TRBJ1-2; D possibly corresponds to TRBD1 (6 bases). The CDR3 contains 15 residues. Trimming stripped 0 bases from V and 4 bases from J, with 12 bases between. Germline CDR1 and CDR2: LGHNA and YNFKEQ. The CDR3 here is CASSQDLEGVYGYTF. The CDR3 DNA reads TGTGCCAGCAGCCAAGATCTGGAGGGGGTCTATGGCTACACCTTC.

At least ten counts were recorded for this clone. The chain carries TRBV5-5 and TRBJ2-5, with D hard to call. Germline CDR1 and CDR2: SGHKS and YYEKEE (reference sequence). Trimming took off 2 bases at V and 5 bases at J, with 10 bases between the two ends. The CDR3 consists of 13 residues. The CDR3 reads CASSLGQGETQYF. The DNA for the CDR3 is TGTGCCAGCAGCTTAGGCCAAGGGGAGACCCAGTACTTC.

This clone was recorded many times. J is TRBJ2-1 and V is TRBV4-1; the match to TRBD2 covers 12 bases. The ends lost 0 bases at V and 4 bases at J; junction bases unmatched: 7. There are 18 residues in the CDR3. Germline V CDR1 and CDR2: MGHRA, YSYEKL. CDR3: CASSQDTLAGGGYNEQFF. The CDR3 coding sequence is TGCGCCAGCAGCCAAGATACACTAGCGGGAGGCGGGTACAATGAGCAGTTCTTC.

This clone has at least ten counts. The gene calls are TRBV20-1 and TRBJ2-7, with 7 bases matching TRBD1. V trimming: 1 base; J trimming: 2 bases; junction bases outside the gene matches: 5. CDR1 and CDR2 (germline): DFQATT, SNEGSKA (reference sequence). CDR3 length equals 14 residues. CDR3 DNA: TGCAGTGCTAGAGCTATCGGGACAGCCTACGAGCAGTACTTC. As protein: CSARAIGTAYEQYF.

This clone has a count of ten or more. The genes are TRBV30 and TRBJ1-1; no firm D call. CDR3 length: 12 amino acids. In germline, CDR1 is GTSNPN, CDR2 SVGIG (reference sequence). The V end was cut by 4 bases, the J end by 7 bases, with 13 bases between. CDR3 region: CAWIPGRSEAFF. As DNA, the CDR3 is TGTGCCTGGATACCGGGGAGGAGTGAAGCTTTCTTT. The entire variable domain, with the rest obtained from reference TRBV30 and TRBJ1-1, is as follows: SQTIHQWPATLVQPVGSPLSLECTVEGTSNPNLYWYRQAAGRGLQLLFYSVGIGQISSEVPQNLSASRPQDRQFILSSKKLLLSDSGFYLCAWIPGRSEAFFGQGTRLTVV.

This clone came up many times. This chain links TRBV7-2 with TRBJ2-3; D is uncertain. The germline V gene has CDR1 SGHTA and CDR2 FQGNSA. The length of the CDR3 is 15 residues. V shed 1 base and J shed 0 bases, with 8 bases lying between them. The chain's CDR3 is CASSLGNPSTDTQYF. DNA of the CDR3: TGTGCCAGCAGCTTAGGCAACCCTAGCACAGATACGCAGTATTTT.